This T cell receptor (beta chain) derives from a study of OX40 agonist ivuxolimab in advanced cancers. The timepoints at which blood was sampled were baseline, cycle 4 day 1, and cycle 7 day 1. The data were produced by immunoSEQ multiplex PCR, yet TCRdb's version contains in-frame clones alone and is incomplete. The sample has 70,000 to 80,000 clones, 90% to 95% seen once; the top ten hold roughly 0.45%. This clone has just one count. Its antigen is still unknown. General observations from the study: Several nonresponders also turned out to have low normalized T-cell clonal expansion. Not determined was the antigen specificity of the expanded peripheral T cells. CD4+ and CD8+ blood T cells expanded clonally by week 6 at 0.1 to 3.0 mg/kg.

Between the trimmed V and J ends, which lost 1 base and 2 bases, there was a span of 21 bases. Germline loops: CDR1 KGHSH, CDR2 LQKENI. This CDR3 spans 18 amino acids. The chain links TRBV18 to TRBJ2-7; either TRBD1 or TRBD2 may fit D (7 bases each). This receptor was obtained from an adult with an advanced solid tumor such as melanoma, head and neck, liver or kidney cancer. The specimen was CD4+ or CD8+ T cells sorted from blood, collected in a trial of the OX40 agonist ivuxolimab. The CDR3 nucleotides read TGTGCCAGCTCACCACAATATGCGGGAGCAGGGGGGACCTACGAGCAGTACTTC. This sequence encodes CASSPQYAGAGGTYEQYF.